This T cell receptor (beta chain) was captured by sequencing in a study of cytomegalovirus exposure and HLA in healthy donors. Overall study: An earlier analysis found fewer than 120 million unique TCR beta sequences from around 180 million T cells.

Vbeta (60) and Jbeta (13) primers were used in the PCR. Produced via immunoSEQ multiplex PCR; TCRdb's table is partial and in-frame only. The table lists 150,000 or so clones, more than 65% of them singletons. Germline CDR1 SGHNT, CDR2 YYREEE (reference sequence). The V gene lost 5 bases and the J gene lost 3 bases, with 11 bases spanning the gap. This CDR3 comprises 13 residues. V usage is TRBV5-4 and J usage is TRBJ1-2; D is uncertain. This clonotype was obtained from a young man in good health and CMV-seropositive. Sequencing was done on a sample of PBMCs. CDR3 DNA sequence: TGTGCCAGCAGTTTTGACACGTACTATGGCTACACCTTC. This sequence encodes CASSFDTYYGYTF.